The 30 T cell receptor beta chains reported below all come from one sample, sequenced in a study of blood T cell repertoires in COVID-19. Assay used: immunoSEQ multiplex PCR; TCRdb lists only in-frame clones, some missing. Among some 330,000 clones listed, about nine tenths were seen once. Sequenced material: peripheral blood. These receptors originate from a woman in her twenties or thirties with COVID-19, enrolled during active disease.

The rearrangement uses TRBV2 and TRBJ1-3; TRBD1 might be the D (6 bases). Germline CDR1 is SNHLY and CDR2 is FYNNEI. This CDR3 has 15 amino acids. V dropped 4 bases and J dropped 0 bases, with 10 bases sitting between them. Here the CDR3 DNA reads TGTGCCAGCAGTGGTAACAGGGCCTCTGGAAACACCATATATTTT. Translation gives CASSGNRASGNTIYF.

The J gene is TRBJ1-6, the V gene TRBV20-1; D may be TRBD1 (5 bases). Trimming took 3 bases from V and 8 from J, leaving 14 bases between them. Germline V gene sequence: CDR1 DFQATT, CDR2 SNEGSKA (reference sequence). The CDR3 spans 14 residues. CDR3 amino acids: CSASIIGDYSPLHF. CDR3 nucleotides: TGCAGTGCTAGTATTATCGGGGACTATTCACCCCTCCACTTT.

The CDR3 here is CASSSDPGGGVETQYF. The CDR3, as DNA: TGTGCCAGCAGCTCCGACCCGGGGGGAGGCGTGGAGACCCAGTACTTC. The chain carries TRBV11-2 and TRBJ2-5; 7 bases match TRBD2. Germline CDR1 SGHAT, CDR2 FQNNGV. Losses at the gene ends were 4 bases for V and 5 bases for J; bases not matched to a gene: 13. The CDR3 is 16 residues long.

Worth noting for this clone: One end of the junction varies from germline; a read error may be responsible. This chain connects TRBV7-7 to TRBJ2-1, with 7 positions matching TRBD2. The CDR3 totals 15 residues. Per germline, CDR1 SSHAT and CDR2 FNYEAQ (reference sequence). In DNA, the CDR3 is TGTGCTAGCAGCTTTTCAGCGGGAAACTACAATGAGCAGTTCTTC. It translates to CASSFSAGNYNEQFF.

V is TRBV28 and J is TRBJ1-2; 7 bases map to TRBD1. V shed 5 bases and J 8 bases; nucleotides not matched to a gene: 11. This CDR3 has 14 amino acids. Germline CDR1 and CDR2: MDHEN and SYDVKM. In DNA form, the CDR3 reads TGTGCCAGCAGTACAAGAACAGGGGAGAAGGGCTACACCTTC. It translates to CASSTRTGEKGYTF.

The V call is TRBV7-8, the J call TRBJ2-3; no firm D call. Trimming shortened V by 5 bases and J by 2 bases, and 5 bases separated the two germline ends. Germline V gene sequence: CDR1 SGHVS, CDR2 FQNEAQ. The CDR3 is 12 amino acids. In DNA, the CDR3 is TGTGCCAGCAGCCGTAACACAGATACGCAGTATTTT. Encoded protein: CASSRNTDTQYF.

The chain is built from TRBV7-6 and TRBJ2-3; 7 bases align to TRBD2. V was clipped by 5 bases and J by 0 bases; unmatched bases: 17. Germline V gives CDR1 SGHVS, CDR2 FNYEAQ. This CDR3 contains 19 residues. CDR3 sequence (DNA): TGTGCCAGCAGCATCGGCCCGCAGGGACTACCCACTAGCACAGATACGCAGTATTTT. It codes for CASSIGPQGLPTSTDTQYF. Drawing the rest from reference TRBV7-6 and TRBJ2-3, the complete variable domain is GAGVSQSPRYKVTKRGQDVALRCDPISGHVSLYWYRQALGQGPEFLTYFNYEAQQDKSGLPNDRFSAERPEGSISTLTIQRTEQRDSAMYRCASSIGPQGLPTSTDTQYFGPGTRLTVL.

The chain uses TRBV6-2 or TRBV6-3 and TRBJ1-1; TRBD1 matches at 7 bases. CDR1 and CDR2 from the germline V gene are MNHEY and SVGEGT. The CDR3 length is 17 residues. V was clipped by 4 bases and J by 5 bases; unmatched bases: 16. CDR3 in amino acids: CASSSRRYEQGRTEAFF. The CDR3 DNA follows: TGTGCCAGCAGTTCGCGAAGATATGAACAGGGGCGGACTGAAGCTTTCTTT.

V gene TRBV14 combines with J gene TRBJ1-3, with 7 bases that match TRBD1. The CDR3 is 14 residues long. The J segment lost 4 bases and the V segment lost 6 bases, leaving 6 bases of the junction unmatched. The germline V gene encodes CDR1 SGHDN and CDR2 FVKESK. The CDR3 bases are TGTGCCAGCAGACCAGGGACAGCGGGAAACACCATATATTTT. This sequence encodes CASRPGTAGNTIYF.

The V call is TRBV18, the J call TRBJ2-3; 13 positions agree with TRBD2. The CDR3 spans 19 residues. The trim removed 3 bases at V and 0 bases at J, leaving 9 bases unmatched. Germline V gives CDR1 KGHSH, CDR2 LQKENI. The CDR3 nucleotides are TGTGCCAGCTCACCGTTGCCGAGGGGACTAGCGGGGAGCACAGATACGCAGTATTTT. Amino acid sequence: CASSPLPRGLAGSTDTQYF.

The rearrangement uses TRBV30 and TRBJ1-2; D ambiguous. V was pared by 0 bases and J by 6 bases, with 11 bases between. The CDR3 is made up of 13 amino acids. From germline, CDR1 is GTSNPN and CDR2 SVGIG (reference sequence). The CDR3 DNA follows: TGTGCCTGGAGTGTACTCGGGTGGGATGGCTACACCTTC. It codes for CAWSVLGWDGYTF.

This CDR3 is CASSYSTGGTEAFF. CDR3 sequence (DNA): TGTGCCAGCAGTTACTCGACAGGTGGCACTGAAGCTTTCTTT. J is TRBJ1-1 and V is TRBV6-5; possibly TRBD1 for D (6 bases). The V gene lost 0 bases and the J gene lost 4 bases, with 9 bases spanning the gap. CDR1 is MNHEY, CDR2 SVGAGI, per germline. This CDR3 is built from 14 residues.

The gene calls are TRBV5-1 and TRBJ2-3; a weak D match, TRBD1 (6 bases). In germline, CDR1 is SGHRS, CDR2 YFSETQ. The CDR3 loop spans 14 amino acids. Trimming cost V 4 bases and J 2 bases, with 11 bases left between them. The CDR3 nucleotides read TGCGCCAGCAGCCTAGGGACATTCACAGATACGCAGTATTTT. Protein product: CASSLGTFTDTQYF.

The V gene is TRBV30, the J gene TRBJ1-2; 7 positions match TRBD1. The V gene's germline CDR1 is GTSNPN and CDR2 SVGIG (reference sequence). The CDR3 runs to 15 residues. J gave up 4 bases and V 3 bases, and 11 bases lay outside the gene matches. CDR3 bases: TGTGCCTGGAGCTCCCCAGGGGGTCAGCTCTATGGCTACACCTTC. As protein: CAWSSPGGQLYGYTF.

DNA for the CDR3: TGCGCCAGCAGCCAAGGACGGGACAGCTCCTACGAGCAGTACTTC. Encoded protein: CASSQGRDSSYEQYF. The chain has TRBV4-3 and TRBJ2-7, with 7 bases that match TRBD1. V gave up 1 base and J gave up 0 bases; unmatched junction bases: 3. This CDR3 is built from 15 residues. Germline V gene sequence: CDR1 LGHNA, CDR2 YSLEER.

The gene calls are TRBV6-5 and TRBJ2-7; 8 nucleotides match TRBD1. Trimming at V came to 5 bases and at J to 1 base, leaving 4 bases not matched to a gene. The CDR3 consists of 14 residues. The germline V gene has CDR1 MNHEY and CDR2 SVGAGI. In DNA, the CDR3 is TGTGCCAGCAGTCCCCGGGACAGGTCCTACGAGCAGTACTTC. The encoded protein is CASSPRDRSYEQYF.

The genes are TRBV28 and TRBJ1-6, with D possibly TRBD1 on 5 matching bases. V gave up 1 base and J gave up 9 bases, with 16 bases separating them. The CDR3 runs to 16 residues. Germline assignment: CDR1 MDHEN and CDR2 SYDVKM. CDR3 in amino acids: CASSLLPGGVGSPLHF. In nucleotides, the CDR3 is TGTGCCAGCAGTTTATTGCCGGGGGGGGTAGGTTCACCCCTCCACTTT.

This chain joins TRBV2 and TRBJ2-7; the match to TRBD2 covers 13 bases. The junction had 4 bases not matched to a gene; V was cut back by 7 bases and J by 4 bases. Germline assignment: CDR1 SNHLY and CDR2 FYNNEI. This CDR3 is built from 14 residues. This CDR3 reads CASTLTSGGYEQYF. The CDR3 bases are TGTGCCAGCACCTTGACTAGCGGGGGGTACGAGCAGTACTTC.

V and J are TRBV27 and TRBJ1-2; D call uncertain. The CDR3 length is 11 residues. CDR1 and CDR2 from the germline V gene are MNHEY and SMNVEV (reference sequence). V was clipped by 6 bases and J by 8 bases, with 10 bases between them. This chain's CDR3 is CASRSSRGYTF. The DNA of the CDR3 is TGTGCCAGCAGGTCGAGCAGGGGCTACACCTTC.

The chain employs TRBV9 and TRBJ1-2; 7 bases map to TRBD1. After removal of 0 bases from V and 0 bases from J, the junction contained 2 bases not matched to a gene. This CDR3 region has 15 residues. Germline V CDR1 and CDR2: SGDLS, YYNGEE. CDR3 DNA: TGTGCCAGCAGCGTAGACCAGGGGGCTAACTATGGCTACACCTTC. Encoded protein: CASSVDQGANYGYTF.

This chain uses TRBV6-5 with TRBJ2-1; 7 bases are a match to TRBD2. CDR3 length equals 13 residues. Germline CDR1 MNHEY, CDR2 SVGAGI. With V trimmed by 6 bases and J by 6 bases, 5 bases remained unmatched. The CDR3 loop reads CASRGGVINEQFF. The CDR3 nucleotides read TGTGCCAGCAGGGGGGGGGTTATCAATGAGCAGTTCTTC.

The chain links TRBV3-1 (or the pseudogene TRBV3-2) to TRBJ1-2, with D possibly matching TRBD1 (6 bases). CDR1 and CDR2 from the germline V gene are LGHDT and YNNKEL (reference sequence). The CDR3 totals 14 residues. Trimming stripped 4 bases from V and 5 bases from J, with 14 bases between. The CDR3 DNA reads TGTGCCAGCAGCCTCAGGGGCGAGGGATATGGCTACACCTTC. Its translation is CASSLRGEGYGYTF.

The genes are TRBV6-5 and TRBJ1-6, with unresolved D. The germline gives CDR1 MNHEY, CDR2 SVGAGI. The CDR3 sequence is 13 residues long. The V end was cut by 5 bases, the J end by 5 bases, with 7 bases between. Here the CDR3 DNA reads TGTGCCAGCAGTAGTCAGAATAATTCACCCCTCCACTTT. As protein: CASSSQNNSPLHF.

V is TRBV18 and J is TRBJ2-7; 9 bases fit TRBD1. From germline, CDR1 is KGHSH and CDR2 LQKENI. CDR3 length equals 14 residues. The V gene end was trimmed by 6 bases and the J gene end by 5 bases; junction bases not matched to a gene: 8. The CDR3 loop is CASSPEGQGNEQYV. The CDR3 bases are TGTGCCAGCTCCCCCGAGGGACAGGGAAACGAGCAGTACGTC.

The chain has TRBV19 and TRBJ2-4, with 7 bases identical to TRBD1. This CDR3 region has 17 residues. Germline V gene sequence: CDR1 LNHDA, CDR2 SQIVND (reference sequence). Germline trimming cut 5 bases from V and 0 bases from J; bases unmatched to any gene: 10. The CDR3 DNA follows: TGTGCCAGTAGTTCAGGACAGGCGAAGCTAGCCAAAAACATTCAGTACTTC. Its translation: CASSSGQAKLAKNIQYF.

The chain links TRBV7-6 to TRBJ1-4, with D perhaps matching TRBD1 (6 bases). V was cut by 1 base and J by 0 bases, with 12 bases left in between. The CDR3 runs to 17 residues. Germline V gene sequence: CDR1 SGHVS, CDR2 FNYEAQ. Here the CDR3 DNA reads TGTGCCAGCAGCTTAGTCACAGGGACCGCAACTAATGAAAAACTGTTTTTT. Amino acid sequence: CASSLVTGTATNEKLFF.

The chain is built from TRBV7-9 and TRBJ1-1, with D possibly matching TRBD1 (5 bases). V lost 11 bases and J 3 bases, leaving 16 bases between the germline ends. CDR3 size: 13 residues. Germline assignment: CDR1 SEHNR and CDR2 FQNEAQ (reference sequence). The CDR3 DNA reads TGTGCCTCCACGCGGGGGGTGCACACTGAAGCTTTCTTT. This sequence encodes CASTRGVHTEAFF.

The J gene is TRBJ1-2, the V gene TRBV7-8, with D possibly being TRBD1 (6 bases). The ends were cut back, 5 bases at V and 0 bases at J, with 13 bases in the middle. The CDR3 runs 15 residues. The germline V gene encodes CDR1 SGHVS and CDR2 FQNEAQ. The CDR3 region is CASSTTDRSNYGYTF. The CDR3 DNA reads as TGTGCCAGCAGCACAACGGACAGATCTAACTATGGCTACACCTTC.

The rearrangement uses TRBV2 and TRBJ2-3; D possibly corresponds to TRBD1 (7 bases). The CDR3 sequence is 16 residues long. V lost 6 bases, J lost 5 bases, and 21 bases lay in between. Looked up from germline, CDR1 is SNHLY and CDR2 is FYNNEI. The CDR3 region has the DNA TGTGCCAGCAGCCATGCTGGAGGCAGGGGGGTAGATACGCAGTATTTT. Translation gives CASSHAGGRGVDTQYF.

The chain combines TRBV3-1 (or the pseudogene TRBV3-2) with TRBJ1-2; maybe TRBD1 (5 bases). CDR1 LGHDT and CDR2 YNNKEL come from the germline V gene (reference sequence). The CDR3 extends over 16 amino acids. The V end lost 0 bases, the J end lost 4 bases, and 15 bases lay between the germline ends. CDR3 in DNA: TGTGCCAGCAGCCAAGATATGGCAGGGTGGGCCTATGGCTACACCTTC. It is translated as CASSQDMAGWAYGYTF.